These T cell receptor beta chains were read from a single sample in a study of blood T cell repertoires in COVID-19. Method: immunoSEQ multiplex PCR; TCRdb's copy keeps in-frame clones and lacks some. The top ten hold approximately 3% of the sample, which has under 250,000 clones, around 81% seen once. Sequencing was done on a sample of peripheral blood. The receptors were gathered from a woman younger than 45 who had recovered from COVID-19. CDR3s include the opening cysteine and the closing phenylalanine or tryptophan. D genes are given only for firm matches.

d_call	v_call	cdr3_aa
TRBD2	TRBV9	CASSTGLAAADTQYF
TRBD1	TRBV6-6	CASSPYPRDRGGETQYF
TRBD1	TRBV3-1/TRBV3-2	CASSQWTGNTEAFF
NA	TRBV5-5	CASSLSWRGASYEQYF
TRBD2	TRBV11-2	CASSPRGGAYTGELFF
NA	TRBV18	CASSPLPGISSDEQYF
NA	TRBV7-3	CASSPGTYNEQFF
TRBD1	TRBV7-3	CASSPGQDYGYTF
NA	TRBV6-5	CAVAVQETQYF
TRBD1	TRBV29-1	CSVRTGLSYEQYF
TRBD2	TRBV9	CASSVVGLAGGGELFF
NA	TRBV5-4	CASSLLENTGELFF
NA	TRBV28	CASSLGTGLTEQYF
NA	TRBV24-1	CATSETDNQPQHF
NA	TRBV7-2	CASSLMKGLERNQPQHF
NA	TRBV5-1	CASSSGYEQYF
TRBD2	TRBV30	CAWGAPGTSGRLFSYNEQFF
NA	TRBV14	CASSQESVYEQYF
TRBD1	TRBV6-1	CASSDQPGQGGNEQFF
NA	TRBV2	CASSVRETTDTQYF
NA	TRBV24-1	CATSDTGNLNEQFF
NA	TRBV10-3	CAARSLADTQYF
NA	TRBV18	CASSPGRVREKLFF
TRBD2	TRBV10-3	CAISEGLAGADTQYF
NA	TRBV28	CASSPLGEYEQYF
TRBD1	TRBV28	CASFRDRYDEQYF
TRBD1	TRBV12-3/TRBV12-4	CASTSTGGNGYTF
NA	TRBV4-1	CASSQDPPPGVFNEQFF
TRBD2	TRBV28	CASSASSGTNIQYF
NA	TRBV30	CAWSVSGHQPQHF
NA	TRBV7-6	CASSLLGENTEAFF
NA	TRBV27	CASSTPGAGANVLTF
TRBD2	TRBV5-1	CASSLQGLAAGTDTQYF
TRBD1	TRBV19	CASSPGQGWGYSPLHF
NA	TRBV10-2	CASGPGTQYF
NA	TRBV7-9	CASSSSRGSSYEQYF
NA	TRBV7-9	CATTTGSSVNTEAFF
TRBD1	TRBV27	CASSDQGDPSYEQYF